The clone carrying this T cell receptor (beta chain) has more than one count but fewer than ten. This sample is drawn from a study of cytomegalovirus exposure and HLA in healthy donors. 13 Jbeta primers and 60 Vbeta primers were used for the PCR. Assay used: immunoSEQ multiplex PCR; TCRdb lists only in-frame clones, some missing. The repertoire holds more than 80,000 clones, 75% seen once, with around 2.7% in the top ten. Germline V gives CDR1 LNHDA, CDR2 SQIVND (reference sequence). The CDR3 is made up of 15 amino acids. Trimming removed 5 bases from V and 0 bases from J; junction bases left unmatched: 4.

J is TRBJ2-1 and V is TRBV19, with 7 bases that match TRBD2. The clonotype comes from a male donor in good health and CMV-seropositive. Sequencing used PBMCs. CDR3 in amino acids: CASSVGGTSYNEQFF. CDR3 nucleotide sequence: TGTGCCAGTAGTGTGGGAGGGACCTCCTACAATGAGCAGTTCTTC. Combining the CDR3 with reference TRBV19 and TRBJ2-1 gives the whole variable domain DGGITQSPKYLFRKEGQNVTLSCEQNLNHDAMYWYRQDPGQGLRLIYYSQIVNDFQKGDIAEGYSVSREKKESFPLTVTSAQKNPTAFYLCASSVGGTSYNEQFFGPGTRLTVL.